The T cell receptor beta chain under discussion was sequenced for a study of CD8 T cells in ankylosing spondylitis. Germline V gives CDR1 SGHDT, CDR2 YYEEEE. The V and J ends lost 4 bases and 5 bases respectively, with 15 bases between them. The CDR3 consists of 14 residues. TCRdb passed the 5' RACE reads through MiXCR, listing each CDR3 protein once. Of 210,000 or so distinct CDR3 sequences in the sample, approximately 8% are singletons; the top ten hold approximately 4.8%. This clonotype was picked up many times. Its antigen is unknown. Whole-study findings and limits: Disease-linked clones bore a CD8+ phenotype, appearing relatively rarely in peripheral blood. Enrichment of disease-linked clones was reportedly significant in matched ankylosing spondylitis synovial fluid. A TCR beta motif of seven or eight highly homologous variants appeared characteristic of ankylosing spondylitis blood.

This chain uses TRBV5-6 with TRBJ2-5; D uncertain. The sequencing sample was made of blood, either unsorted or a sorted T cell fraction (not recorded which). The sequence was collected from a female donor with ankylosing spondylitis or in good health (not recorded which). The CDR3 here is CASSLPTSEETQYF. Here the CDR3 DNA reads TGTGCCAGCAGCCTTCCGACTTCCGAGGAGACCCAGTACTTC. Together with reference TRBV5-6 and TRBJ2-5, the CDR3 gives the full variable domain: DAGVTQSPTHLIKTRGQQVTLRCSPKSGHDTVSWYQQALGQGPQFIFQYYEEEERQRGNFPDRFSGHQFPNYSSELNVNALLLGDSALYLCASSLPTSEETQYFGPGTRLLVL.